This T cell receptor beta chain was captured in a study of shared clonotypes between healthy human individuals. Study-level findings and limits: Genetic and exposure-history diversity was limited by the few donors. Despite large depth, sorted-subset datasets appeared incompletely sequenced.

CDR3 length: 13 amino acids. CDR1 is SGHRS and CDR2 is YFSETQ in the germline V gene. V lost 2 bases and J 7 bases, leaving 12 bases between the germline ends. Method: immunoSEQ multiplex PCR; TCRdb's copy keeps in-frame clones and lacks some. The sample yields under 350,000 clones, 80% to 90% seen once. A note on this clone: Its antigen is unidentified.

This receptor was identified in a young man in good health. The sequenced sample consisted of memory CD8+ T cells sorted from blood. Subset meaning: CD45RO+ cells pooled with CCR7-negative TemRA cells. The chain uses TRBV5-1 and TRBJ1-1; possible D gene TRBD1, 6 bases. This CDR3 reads CASSFRQGYEAFF. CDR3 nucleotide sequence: TGCGCCAGCAGCTTTCGGCAGGGGTATGAAGCTTTCTTT.